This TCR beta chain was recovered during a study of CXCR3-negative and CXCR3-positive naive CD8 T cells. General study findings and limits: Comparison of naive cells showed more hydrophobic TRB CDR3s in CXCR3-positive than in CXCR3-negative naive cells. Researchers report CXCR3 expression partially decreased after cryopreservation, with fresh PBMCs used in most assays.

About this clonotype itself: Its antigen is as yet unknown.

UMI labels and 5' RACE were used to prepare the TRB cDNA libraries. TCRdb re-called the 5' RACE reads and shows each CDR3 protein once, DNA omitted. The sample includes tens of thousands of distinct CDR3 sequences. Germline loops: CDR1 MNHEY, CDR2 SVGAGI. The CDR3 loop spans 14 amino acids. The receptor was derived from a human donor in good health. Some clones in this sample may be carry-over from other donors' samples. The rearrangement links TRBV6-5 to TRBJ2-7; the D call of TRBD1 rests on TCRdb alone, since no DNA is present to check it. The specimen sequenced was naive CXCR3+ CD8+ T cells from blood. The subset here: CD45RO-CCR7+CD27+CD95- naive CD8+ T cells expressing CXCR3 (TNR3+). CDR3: CASSYGDSSYEQYF.